Below are 10 T cell receptor beta chains sequenced from a single sample in a study of response to subunit inactivated influenza vaccine (dated by TCRdb to 2016 to 2018). The library was made by RT-PCR. Sequencing used an Illumina HiSeq 2500. The public reads were reanalyzed by TCRdb: fastp trimming at Q25, MiXCR alignment, in-frame beta chains only. All rows with the same CDR3 protein become a single entry with the most common DNA and genes. This sample comprises 400,000 to 550,000 distinct CDR3 sequences, around 25% of them detected only once. 1.9% of the sample belongs to the ten largest clones. The sample in question was CD4+ T cells sorted from PBMCs, obtained more than 4 days after vaccination. The receptor source for this set is a man aged 45-60 years who received an inactivated influenza vaccine. Donor details come from another sample of the same person, matched by shared clones.

This clonotype turned up a few times. The chain couples TRBV5-1 to TRBJ2-3, with 11 bases identical to TRBD2. With V trimmed by 6 bases and J by 10 bases, 13 bases remained unmatched. CDR3 length equals 15 residues. CDR1 is SGHRS, CDR2 YFSETQ, per germline. CDR3 in DNA: TGCGCCAGCACGGATAGCGGGGGGGCCATTGCAGCGCAGTATTTT. Translating gives CASTDSGGAIAAQYF.

The gene calls are TRBV10-3 and TRBJ1-5; D remains unclear. The CDR3 runs to 14 residues. Looked up from germline, CDR1 is ENHRY and CDR2 is SYGVKD. The V end lost 0 bases, the J end lost 5 bases, and 8 bases lay between the germline ends. The CDR3 DNA sequence: TGTGCCATCAGTGAGTCCAGTTACGATCAGCCCCAGCATTTT. This codes for CAISESSYDQPQHF.

J is TRBJ2-3 and V is TRBV12-3 or TRBV12-4, with TRBD2 matching 9 bases. The CDR3 has 15 amino acids. V lost 5 bases to trimming and J lost 6 bases; unmatched junction nucleotides: 9. The CDR3 region has the DNA TGTGCCAGCAGTAGCGGGGGGCCCTTGTTGGATACGCAGTATTTT. Protein: CASSSGGPLLDTQYF.

This chain uses TRBV24-1 with TRBJ2-5, with 8 bases matching TRBD1. CDR3 length: 15 residues. Losses at the gene ends were 4 bases for V and 5 bases for J; bases not matched to a gene: 8. Germline values: CDR1 KGHDR, CDR2 SFDVKD. CDR3 residues: CATSESDRGWETQYF. CDR3 in DNA: TGTGCCACCAGTGAGTCTGACAGGGGTTGGGAGACCCAGTACTTC.

This clonotype was detected a few times. The J gene is TRBJ1-1, the V gene TRBV7-9; no clear D. V was pared by 6 bases and J by 6 bases, with 11 bases between. Germline CDR1 and CDR2: SEHNR and FQNEAQ (reference sequence). The length of the CDR3 is 12 residues. This chain's CDR3 is CASRKGGSEAFF. The CDR3 region has the DNA TGTGCCAGCAGGAAGGGAGGATCTGAAGCTTTCTTT.

This clonotype was recorded a few times. V is TRBV28 and J is TRBJ2-7, with a possible D match to TRBD1 (5 bases). The germline V gene encodes CDR1 MDHEN and CDR2 SYDVKM. The V end lost 4 bases, the J end lost 0 bases, and 22 bases lay between the germline ends. The CDR3 length is 18 residues. The CDR3 loop is CASSSPLVGRMNSYEQYF. CDR3 nucleotides: TGTGCCAGCAGTTCCCCTTTAGTGGGGCGGATGAACTCCTACGAGCAGTACTTC.

This clonotype has only a few counts. The V gene is TRBV4-2, the J gene TRBJ1-2; 9 bases are a match to TRBD1. V trimming: 4 bases; J trimming: 0 bases; junction bases outside the gene matches: 6. The CDR3 runs 16 residues. Germline CDR1 and CDR2: LGHNA and YNFKEQ. This CDR3 is CASSPGQGTTNYGYTF. The CDR3 nucleotides read TGTGCCAGCAGCCCCGGACAGGGGACTACTAACTATGGCTACACCTTC.

This chain links TRBV14 with TRBJ2-1; D unclear. Per the germline V gene, CDR1 is SGHDN and CDR2 is FVKESK. The V end was cut by 3 bases, the J end by 7 bases, with 10 bases between. The CDR3 length is 13 residues. This CDR3 is CASSQVNRNEQFF. The DNA for the CDR3 is TGTGCCAGCAGCCAGGTTAACCGAAATGAGCAGTTCTTC.

The V gene is TRBV7-2, the J gene TRBJ1-1; D is undetermined. V was shortened by 6 bases and J by 3 bases, with 11 bases between the two germline ends. The CDR3 spans 13 residues. Germline CDR1 and CDR2: SGHTA and FQGNSA. The CDR3 here is CASRREIDTEAFF. The CDR3 DNA is TGTGCCAGCAGGCGGGAGATCGACACTGAAGCTTTCTTT.

The chain has TRBV24-1 and TRBJ2-1; TRBD2 aligns across 11 bases. Trimming removed 4 bases from V and 5 bases from J; junction bases left unmatched: 6. The CDR3 runs to 16 residues. Germline CDR1 reads KGHDR; CDR2 reads SFDVKD. The CDR3 sequence: CATSDRSGRAHNEQFF. DNA of the CDR3: TGTGCCACCAGTGACCGTAGCGGGAGGGCCCACAATGAGCAGTTCTTC.